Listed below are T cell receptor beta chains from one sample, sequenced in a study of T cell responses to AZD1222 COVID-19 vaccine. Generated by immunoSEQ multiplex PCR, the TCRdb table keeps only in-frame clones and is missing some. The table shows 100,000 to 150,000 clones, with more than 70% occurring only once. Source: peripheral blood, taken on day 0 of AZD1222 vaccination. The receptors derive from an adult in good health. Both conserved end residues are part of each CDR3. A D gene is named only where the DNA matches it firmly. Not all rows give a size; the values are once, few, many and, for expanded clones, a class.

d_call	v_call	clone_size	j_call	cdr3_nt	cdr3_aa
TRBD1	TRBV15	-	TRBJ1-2	TGTGCCACCTTTACGCCCTACAGGGGGCGCCAGGGCTACACCTTC	CATFTPYRGRQGYTF
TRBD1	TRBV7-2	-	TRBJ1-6	TGTGCCAGCAGCCTGACAGGGGGCTCACCCCTCCACTTT	CASSLTGGSPLHF
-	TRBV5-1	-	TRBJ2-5	TGCGCCAGCAGCTTGGCGGGACACCCCCAGGAGACCCAGTACTTC	CASSLAGHPQETQYF
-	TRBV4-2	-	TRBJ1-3	TGTGCCAGCAGCCCTCGAGGCACCAGCTCTGGAAACACCATATATTTT	CASSPRGTSSGNTIYF
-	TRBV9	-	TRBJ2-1	TGTGCCAGCAGCGTAGCGCTTCTGGCGGCTGAGCAGTTCTTC	CASSVALLAAEQFF
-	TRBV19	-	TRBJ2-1	TGTGCCAGTAGTATTATGGGGCTTGAGGGTAGCTCCTACAATGAGCAGTTCTTC	CASSIMGLEGSSYNEQFF
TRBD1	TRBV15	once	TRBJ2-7	TGTGCCACCCGGGACAGGGGGACCGGTTACGAGCAGTACTTC	CATRDRGTGYEQYF
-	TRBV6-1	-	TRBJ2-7	TGTGCCAGCAGTGAAGTCTCGGGCAGGCCATACTCCTACGAGCAGTACTTC	CASSEVSGRPYSYEQYF
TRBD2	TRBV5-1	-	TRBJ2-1	TGCGCCAGCAGCTGGGCGGGACTAGCGGACAATGAGCAGTTCTTC	CASSWAGLADNEQFF
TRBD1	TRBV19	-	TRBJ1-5	TGTGCCAGTAGCCTCGACAGGGGGCGATTTCATAGCAATCAGCCCCAGCATTTT	CASSLDRGRFHSNQPQHF
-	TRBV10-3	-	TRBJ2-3	TGTGCCACCCAGAACAGAATGAGCACAGATACGCAGTATTTT	CATQNRMSTDTQYF
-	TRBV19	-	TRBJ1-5	TGTGCCAGTCACCCCGGGAGCTACAATCAGCCCCAGCATTTT	CASHPGSYNQPQHF
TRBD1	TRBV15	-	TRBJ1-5	TGTGCCACCAGCAGACAGGACAGGGGTGTTCAGCCCCAGCATTTT	CATSRQDRGVQPQHF
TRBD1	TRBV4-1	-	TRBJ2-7	TGCGCCAGCAGCCAAGACCGGACAGGGGAAGGGGAGCAGTACTTC	CASSQDRTGEGEQYF
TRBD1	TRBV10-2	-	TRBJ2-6	TGCGCCAGCAGTGTCTACAGGGGAACTGGGGCCAACGTCCTGACTTTC	CASSVYRGTGANVLTF
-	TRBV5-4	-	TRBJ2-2	TGTGCCAGCAGCCGAGTTCTCGCGGGCCTCCTGGCCGGGGAGCTGTTTTTT	CASSRVLAGLLAGELFF
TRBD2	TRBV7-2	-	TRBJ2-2	TGTGCCAGCAGCCGGAACAGCGGGGAGGTGGCCGGGGAGCTGTTTTTT	CASSRNSGEVAGELFF
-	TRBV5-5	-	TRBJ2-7	TGTGCCAGCAGCTTGGGTTTGGACCTCTCCTACGAGCAGTACTTC	CASSLGLDLSYEQYF
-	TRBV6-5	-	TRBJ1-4	TGTGCCAGCAGTTACTCGTATGCAACTAATGAAAAACTGTTTTTT	CASSYSYATNEKLFF
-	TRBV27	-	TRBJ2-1	TGTGCCAGCAGCGTGGGGGGGGGCCTTAATGAGCAGTTCTTC	CASSVGGGLNEQFF
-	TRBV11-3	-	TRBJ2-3	TGTGCCAGCAGCCCGGCGGGCCCCGGAGATACGCAGTATTTT	CASSPAGPGDTQYF
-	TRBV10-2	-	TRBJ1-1	TGCGCCAGCGGCCCTCGAGGGGACACTGAAGCTTTCTTT	CASGPRGDTEAFF
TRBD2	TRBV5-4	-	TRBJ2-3	TGTGCCAGCAGCTTGTACCTAGCGGGAGGGCCGGGGGATACGCAGTATTTT	CASSLYLAGGPGDTQYF
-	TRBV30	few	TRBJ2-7	TGTGCCTGGAGCCCCCCGGGGTCCCCTTTTACCTACGAGCAGTACTTC	CAWSPPGSPFTYEQYF
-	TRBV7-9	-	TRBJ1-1	TGTGCCAGCAGCTTAGCACCCCTCGAAGCTTTCTTT	CASSLAPLEAFF
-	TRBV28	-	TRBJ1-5	TGTGCCAGTGACAGAGGGGAAAGCAATCAGCCCCAGCATTTT	CASDRGESNQPQHF
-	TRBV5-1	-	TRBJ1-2	TGCGCCAGCAGCGCTCAGGGGTTGGACTATGGCTACACCTTC	CASSAQGLDYGYTF
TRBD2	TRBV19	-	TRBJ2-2	TGTGCCACCTGGGAAGCGGGAGGATCCGGGGAGCTGTTTTTT	CATWEAGGSGELFF